A selection of T cell receptor beta chains follows, all from one sample in a study of cytomegalovirus exposure and HLA in healthy donors. The repertoire was sequenced with immunoSEQ multiplex PCR; TCRdb's copy has only in-frame clones and lacks some. This table holds roughly 140,000 clones, 79% found once. The material sequenced was PBMCs. The receptor source for this set is a man aged 45 to 65 in good health and CMV-seropositive. Both conserved end residues are part of each CDR3. The D gene is left open where the match is weak. Size is omitted from some rows. Given values are once, few, many or a class for expanded clones.

clone_size | d_call | j_call | v_call | cdr3_nt | cdr3_aa
few | . | TRBJ1-2 | TRBV29-1 | TGCAGCGCACCGTTATCCCAGGGATCTGGCTACACCTTC | CSAPLSQGSGYTF
. | . | TRBJ2-7 | TRBV19 | TGTGCCAGTAGTATGGGGCGTTCGGGCGAGCAGTACTTC | CASSMGRSGEQYF
. | . | TRBJ1-5 | TRBV5-8 | TGTGCCAGCAGCTTTGGCAACTATTATAGCAATCAGCCCCAGCATTTT | CASSFGNYYSNQPQHF
. | . | TRBJ2-7 | TRBV27 | TGTGCCAGCACCAGACCCATGGGAGTTTTAAGGTCGGTCTACGAGCAGTACTTC | CASTRPMGVLRSVYEQYF
. | TRBD2 | TRBJ2-2 | TRBV5-1 | TGCGCCAGCAGCTTGATAGCGGGAGCCACCGGGGAGCTGTTTTTT | CASSLIAGATGELFF
. | TRBD1 | TRBJ1-6 | TRBV19 | TGTGCCAGTAGTTCAGGGGGCCTATTTTCACCCCTCCACTTT | CASSSGGLFSPLHF
. | . | TRBJ2-7 | TRBV11-2 | TGTGCCAGCAGCTTAGCGTGGGCAGGGACCTACGAGCAGTACTTC | CASSLAWAGTYEQYF
. | TRBD2 | TRBJ2-5 | TRBV28 | TGTGCCAGCAGTTTATCGGGGGGCCAAGAGACCCAGTACTTC | CASSLSGGQETQYF
. | . | TRBJ2-7 | TRBV20-1 | TGCAGTGCTAGCGGGACCTACGAGCAGTACTTC | CSASGTYEQYF
few | TRBD1 | TRBJ2-3 | TRBV12-5 | TGTGCTAGTGGTTTGACCCGGACAGGGAGCACAGATACGCAGTATTTT | CASGLTRTGSTDTQYF
. | . | TRBJ2-7 | TRBV21-1 | TGTGCCAGCAGCAGACAGGGTAGCCCCTACGAGCAGTACTTC | CASSRQGSPYEQYF
. | . | TRBJ2-3 | TRBV19 | TGTGCCAGTAGTATAGATCGGCAGGGTGCAGATACGCAGTATTTT | CASSIDRQGADTQYF
. | TRBD1 | TRBJ1-4 | TRBV9 | TGTGCCAGCAGCCCACGACAGGGCTTAAATGAAAAACTGTTTTTT | CASSPRQGLNEKLFF
. | . | TRBJ1-6 | TRBV23-1 | TGCGCCAGCACCACACAGGTTATCAGCTCCTATAATTCACCCCTCCACTTT | CASTTQVISSYNSPLHF
. | . | TRBJ1-4 | TRBV30 | TGTGCCCAACGGGACACGCGTTTTGAAAAACTGTTTTTT | CAQRDTRFEKLFF
. | TRBD2 | TRBJ2-7 | TRBV5-1 | TGCGCCAGCACCTCATTAGCGGGAGCCTCCGAGCAGTACTTC | CASTSLAGASEQYF
. | . | TRBJ1-3 | TRBV5-5 | TGTGCCAGCAGCTTGGCAGGGGTAAAACTTTCTGGAAACACCATATATTTT | CASSLAGVKLSGNTIYF
. | TRBD1 | TRBJ1-4 | TRBV9 | TGTGCCAGCAGTGCTACCGGGACAGCTAATGAAAAACTGTTTTTT | CASSATGTANEKLFF
. | . | TRBJ2-3 | TRBV6-4 | TGTGCCAGCAGTCCCGCGGGCGGAGGCACAGATACGCAGTATTTT | CASSPAGGGTDTQYF
. | . | TRBJ1-5 | TRBV4-2 | TGTGCCAGCAGCCAACACGGACAGCTAAGCAATCAGCCCCAGCATTTT | CASSQHGQLSNQPQHF
. | . | TRBJ2-2 | TRBV6-6 | TGTGCCAGCAGCAGGGTGGGGCCCAACACCGGGGAGCTGTTTTTT | CASSRVGPNTGELFF
. | TRBD2 | TRBJ2-1 | TRBV10-1 | TGCGCCAGCAGTGAGTCTAGCGGGAGGGCCGCGAATGAGCAGTTCTTC | CASSESSGRAANEQFF
. | . | TRBJ2-2 | TRBV2 | TGTGCCAGCAGTGTCGAAGGGGACACGAACACCGGGGAGCTGTTTTTT | CASSVEGDTNTGELFF
. | . | TRBJ2-5 | TRBV29-1 | TGCAGCGTTAAAGACCCCTCTGGGGCCCAAGAGACCCAGTACTTC | CSVKDPSGAQETQYF
. | TRBD1 | TRBJ1-1 | TRBV5-1 | TGCGCCAGCAGCCCTATAGGAGCCGGGACAGGGGGGATGTACACTGAAGCTTTCTTT | CASSPIGAGTGGMYTEAFF
. | . | TRBJ1-1 | TRBV28 | TGTGCCAGCATCATCGACGGGGGGACCGGTGAAGCTTTCTTT | CASIIDGGTGEAFF
. | . | TRBJ2-7 | TRBV28 | TGTGCCACAAACAGGGTATCTAACGAGCAGTACTTC | CATNRVSNEQYF
. | TRBD2 | TRBJ2-1 | TRBV2 | TGTGCCAGCAGTTGGACTAGCGGCGACAATGAGCAGTTCTTC | CASSWTSGDNEQFF
. | TRBD2 | TRBJ2-7 | TRBV20-1 | TGCAGTGCTAGCGGGGGGTACGAGCAGTACTTC | CSASGGYEQYF
. | . | TRBJ2-1 | TRBV5-4 | TGTGCCAGCAGCTTTCTCGGGAGTAAGTCCTACAATGAGCAGTTCTTC | CASSFLGSKSYNEQFF
. | TRBD1 | TRBJ2-7 | TRBV18 | TGTGCCAGCTCACCCCAAGGACAGGAATACGAGCAGTACTTC | CASSPQGQEYEQYF
few | . | TRBJ1-1 | TRBV19 | TGTGCCAGTAGTATTAACTCGAACACTGAAGCTTTCTTT | CASSINSNTEAFF
once | TRBD2 | TRBJ2-1 | TRBV11-2 | TGTGCCAGCAGCCCCAGCGGGAGATACAATGAGCAGTTCTTC | CASSPSGRYNEQFF
. | TRBD1 | TRBJ2-5 | TRBV18 | TGTGCCAGCTCACCCCGGGACAGCCAAGAGACCCAGTACTTC | CASSPRDSQETQYF
. | TRBD1 | TRBJ2-5 | TRBV19 | TGTGCCAGTACCCCCGGACAGGACCAAGAGACCCAGTACTTC | CASTPGQDQETQYF
. | . | TRBJ2-2 | TRBV14 | TGTGCCAGCAGCCAAGTCTCGGGAGTGTACACCGGGGAGCTGTTTTTT | CASSQVSGVYTGELFF
. | . | TRBJ2-5 | TRBV10-1 | TGCGCCAGAGAGGCCAACGGAGAGACCCAGTACTTC | CAREANGETQYF
. | . | TRBJ2-7 | TRBV7-9 | TGTGCCAGCAGCAGCGGGACATTAACCTACGAGCAGTACTTC | CASSSGTLTYEQYF
. | TRBD2 | TRBJ2-5 | TRBV5-4 | TGTGCCAGCAGCTTCGGGACTAGCGGGAGGGCCAGTGAGACCCAGTACTTC | CASSFGTSGRASETQYF
. | . | TRBJ2-4 | TRBV5-1 | TGCGCCAGCAGCTTGGAATTAGGACTGTACAAAAACATTCAGTACTTC | CASSLELGLYKNIQYF
. | . | TRBJ2-7 | TRBV14 | TGTGCCAGCAGCCATGTGTACTACGAGCAGTACTTC | CASSHVYYEQYF
. | . | TRBJ2-2 | TRBV27 | TGTGCCAGCAGTCGCGGGGAGTCCGGGGAGCTGTTTTTT | CASSRGESGELFF
. | TRBD2 | TRBJ2-3 | TRBV11-2 | TGTGCCAGCAGCTTACAACTAGCGGGGGATACAGATACGCAGTATTTT | CASSLQLAGDTDTQYF
. | TRBD2 | TRBJ2-1 | TRBV5-4 | TGTGCCAGCAGCCAAAAAACTAGCGGGTTTTACAATGAGCAGTTCTTC | CASSQKTSGFYNEQFF
. | TRBD1 | TRBJ1-5 | TRBV28 | TGTGCCAGCAGTCTTGAGGGGGCCAGAAATCAGCCCCAGCATTTT | CASSLEGARNQPQHF
. | TRBD2 | TRBJ2-5 | TRBV5-1 | TGCGCCAGCAGCTTGGGGGTCACCGGGACTAGCGGCGAGACCCAGTACTTC | CASSLGVTGTSGETQYF
. | . | TRBJ1-1 | TRBV27 | TGTGCCAGCAGTACCGGGTCTCGAGCTTTCTTT | CASSTGSRAFF
. | . | TRBJ1-5 | TRBV28 | TGTGCCAGCAGAGGACAGTTTCAGCCCCAGCATTTT | CASRGQFQPQHF
. | . | TRBJ2-2 | TRBV5-1 | TGCGCCAGCAGCTTGGATTCGGGGAAGAACACCGGGGAGCTGTTTTTT | CASSLDSGKNTGELFF
. | TRBD1 | TRBJ2-7 | TRBV7-2 | TGTGCCAGCAGCCGGACAGGGGCCTACGAGCAGTACTTC | CASSRTGAYEQYF
. | . | TRBJ1-3 | TRBV19 | TGTGCCAGTAGTATCTTTATGCGGTTCTCTGGAAACACCATATATTTT | CASSIFMRFSGNTIYF
. | TRBD2 | TRBJ2-1 | TRBV15 | TGTGCCACCAGCAAGTTAATCAGCGGGACCGAGCTGAATGAGCAGTTCTTC | CATSKLISGTELNEQFF
. | TRBD1 | TRBJ1-1 | TRBV5-4 | TGTGCCAGCAGCCAACGACAGGGGCTGAACACTGAAGCTTTCTTT | CASSQRQGLNTEAFF
. | . | TRBJ1-6 | TRBV28 | TGTGCCAGCAGTAGACAGAATAATTCACCCCTCCACTTT | CASSRQNNSPLHF